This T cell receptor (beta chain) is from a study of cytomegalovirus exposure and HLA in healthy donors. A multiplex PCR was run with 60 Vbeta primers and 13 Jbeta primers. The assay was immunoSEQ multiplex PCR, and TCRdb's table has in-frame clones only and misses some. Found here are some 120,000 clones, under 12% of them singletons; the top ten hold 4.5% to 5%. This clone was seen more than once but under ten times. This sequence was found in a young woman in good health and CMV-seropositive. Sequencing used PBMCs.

In DNA, the CDR3 is TGCAGCGCCCCGGGCGGGGGCGGCACAGATACGCAGTATTTT. It codes for CSAPGGGGTDTQYF. This sequence joins TRBV29-1 and TRBJ2-3, with a possible D match to TRBD2 (7 bases). Trimming stripped 7 bases from V and 1 base from J, with 15 bases between. Looked up from germline, CDR1 is SQVTM and CDR2 is ANQGSEA. There are 14 residues in the CDR3.